The table lists the clone carrying this T cell receptor (beta chain) with many counts. As yet, its antigen is unknown. This CDR3 is 13 amino acids long. Germline V CDR1 and CDR2: SGHRS, YFSETQ. With 4 bases clipped from V and 3 bases from J, the junction kept 3 bases outside the gene matches. The sample is drawn from a study of neurological immune-mediated disorders. Study-level information: Of the 35 or so patients who had multiple sclerosis, about 30 had the relapsing-remitting form and 3 had the secondary progressive form.

Where libraries were unsorted, they were derived from 2 million PBMCs stored at -80 degrees C. In every sequencing run, more than 180 million TCR-beta sequences were generated from 15-18 subjects. MiXCR was run by TCRdb on the 5' RACE reads, yielding one entry per CDR3 protein. Seen here are about 95,000 distinct CDR3 sequences, roughly 3.5% observed once, and the top ten hold 5% to 7.5%. Whole-study results and caveats: Among expanded clones, no CDR3 amino acid sequences were shared across subjects, a pattern suggesting private repertoires in all groups.

Sequencing used PBMCs. The J gene is TRBJ1-2, the V gene TRBV5-1, with 7 bases aligning to TRBD1. The receptor was isolated from a woman under 30 with multiple sclerosis. The CDR3 nucleotides are TGCGCCAGCAGCCGACAGGGCTACTATGGCTACACCTTC. The encoded protein is CASSRQGYYGYTF. Looking up the rest from reference TRBV5-1 and TRBJ1-2 gives the full variable domain: KAGVTQTPRYLIKTRGQQVTLSCSPISGHRSVSWYQQTPGQGLQFLFEYFSETQRNKGNFPGRFSGRQFSNSRSEMNVSTLELGDSALYLCASSRQGYYGYTFGSGTRLTVV.